The entry below describes one T cell receptor (beta chain). Its antigen is as yet unknown. TRB was amplified by touch-down multiplex PCR, primer pools A and B combined. With the multiplex PCR reads reprocessed, TCRdb shows one record per CDR3 protein and no DNA. This repertoire comprises 4,000 to 5,000 distinct CDR3 sequences; its ten largest clones make up around 20%. This sample was taken from a study of T cell clusters in autoimmune cytopenias. Study-level points and caveats: Primary autoimmune cytopenia patients seemingly lacked the physiological T cell clusters found in healthy donors. No cluster-lack signature appeared between secondary cytopenia and chronic lymphocytic leukemia patients, apparently due to lymphoma masking. TRB repertoire shifts in secondary cytopenia and chronic lymphocytic leukemia mostly reflected lymphoma, not autoimmunity.

CDR1 MNHNS and CDR2 SASEGT come from the germline V gene. The CDR3 length is 14 residues. TRB was amplified from 250 ng of peripheral blood genomic DNA per sample. This sequence was found in a human donor with an autoimmune cytopenia or autoimmune hepatitis (not recorded which). Input material: peripheral blood. The J gene is TRBJ2-1, the V gene TRBV6-1; checking the TCRdb D call of TRBD2 is not possible without DNA. This CDR3 is CASMTGRASSFQFF.